This TCR beta chain was obtained from a study of cytomegalovirus exposure and HLA in healthy donors. Vbeta (60) and Jbeta (13) primers were used in the PCR. The data were produced by immunoSEQ multiplex PCR, yet TCRdb's version contains in-frame clones alone and is incomplete. Here the sample spans about 160,000 clones, 70% being singletons. This clone came up a few times. What it binds is not known. Study conclusions and caveats: Productive rates of about 87% or about 30% were seen for most TCR beta V segments in an earlier analysis. Presence/absence analysis assumed near-uniform sequencing depth across donors.

Donors counted as nominally healthy when sampled, yet unrecorded immune exposures were likely. Unmatched junction bases numbered 7, after V lost 5 bases and J lost 9 bases. The CDR3 runs 13 residues. Per germline, CDR1 GTSNPN and CDR2 SVGIG (reference sequence). The receptor was isolated from a man younger than 35 in good health and CMV-seropositive. Sequenced input: PBMCs. This chain connects TRBV30 to TRBJ2-1; 10 nucleotides agree with TRBD2. This chain's CDR3 is CAWETSGIREQFF. The CDR3 DNA sequence: TGTGCCTGGGAAACTAGCGGGATCCGTGAGCAGTTCTTC.